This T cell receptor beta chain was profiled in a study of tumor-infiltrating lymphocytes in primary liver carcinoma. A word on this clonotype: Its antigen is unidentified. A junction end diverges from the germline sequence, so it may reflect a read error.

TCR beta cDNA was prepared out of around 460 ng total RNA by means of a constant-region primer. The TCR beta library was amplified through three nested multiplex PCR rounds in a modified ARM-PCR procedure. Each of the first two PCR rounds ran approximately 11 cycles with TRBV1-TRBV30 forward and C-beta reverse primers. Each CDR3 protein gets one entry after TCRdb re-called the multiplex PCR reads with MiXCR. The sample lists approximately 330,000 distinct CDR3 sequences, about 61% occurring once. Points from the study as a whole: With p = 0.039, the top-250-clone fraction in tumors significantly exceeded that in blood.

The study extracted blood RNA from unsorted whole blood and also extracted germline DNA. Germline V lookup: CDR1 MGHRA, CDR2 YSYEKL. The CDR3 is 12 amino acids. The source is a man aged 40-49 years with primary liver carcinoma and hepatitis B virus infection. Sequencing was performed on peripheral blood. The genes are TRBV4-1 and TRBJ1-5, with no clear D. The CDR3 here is CASSRAGQPLDF. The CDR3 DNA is TGCGCCAGCAGTAGGGCTGGTCAGCCCCTGGATTTT.